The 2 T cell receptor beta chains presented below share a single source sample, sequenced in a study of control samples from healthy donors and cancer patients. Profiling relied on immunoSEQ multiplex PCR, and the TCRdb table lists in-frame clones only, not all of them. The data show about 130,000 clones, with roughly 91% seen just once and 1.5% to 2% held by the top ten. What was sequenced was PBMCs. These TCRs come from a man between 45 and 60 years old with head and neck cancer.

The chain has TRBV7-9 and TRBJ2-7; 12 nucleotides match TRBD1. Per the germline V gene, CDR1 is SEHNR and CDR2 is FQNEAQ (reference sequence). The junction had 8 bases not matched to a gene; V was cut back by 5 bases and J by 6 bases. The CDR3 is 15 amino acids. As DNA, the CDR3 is TGTGCCAGCAGCATCCCGGGACAGGGGGCTGGCGAGCAGTACTTC. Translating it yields CASSIPGQGAGEQYF.

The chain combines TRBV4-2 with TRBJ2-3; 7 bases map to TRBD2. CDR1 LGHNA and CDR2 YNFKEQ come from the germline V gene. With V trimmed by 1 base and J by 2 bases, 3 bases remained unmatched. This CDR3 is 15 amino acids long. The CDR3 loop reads CASSQGGGYTDTQYF. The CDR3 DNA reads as TGTGCCAGCAGCCAAGGGGGGGGTTACACAGATACGCAGTATTTT.